This T cell receptor (beta chain) appears in the sequencing data of a study of T cells in Graves' hyperthyroidism and ophthalmopathy. Turning to the study itself: Sampling of peripheral blood happened at initial diagnosis, prior to any treatment.

TCR beta CDR3 region amplification was performed from RNA transcripts. First-round RT-PCR with HTBI primers amplified the TCR CDR3 region. One entry per CDR3 protein results from TCRdb running MiXCR on the multiplex PCR reads. The sample lists about 690,000 distinct CDR3 sequences, around 16% occurring once. This clonotype was recorded at least ten times. Antigen: not known. The CDR3 has 15 amino acids. The trim removed 8 bases at V and 4 bases at J, leaving 13 bases unmatched. Per germline, CDR1 MDHEN and CDR2 SYDVKM. Absence of ophthalmopathy progression within 18 months defined stable Graves' hyperthyroidism. Exclusion of a patient resulted from uncontrolled infection, other autoimmune disease, pregnancy or lactation. Findings of the study overall: Clonotypes that were expanded in thyroid above 0.001 mostly appeared in blood too.

The genes are TRBV28 and TRBJ2-5; 7 bases agree with TRBD2. This TCR derives from a man aged 45-65 years with Graves' hyperthyroidism. What was sequenced was blood. CDR3 DNA sequence: TGTGCCAGCTCACGGCGGGAGATTTATCGAGAGACCCAGTACTTC. Its protein is CASSRREIYRETQYF.